This T cell receptor beta chain came from a study of blood T cell repertoires in COVID-19. Study at large: T cells, B-cell-depleted T cells, or PBMCs provided the cDNA or gDNA that served as material.

The method was immunoSEQ multiplex PCR; TCRdb's version includes in-frame clones alone and lacks a portion of them. Altogether around 170,000 clones are present, around 80% being singletons, with the ten largest covering roughly 14%. There are 15 residues in the CDR3. Trimming pared 1 base from V and 5 bases from J, leaving 16 bases between. The germline gives CDR1 SGHRS, CDR2 YFSETQ. The chain couples TRBV5-1 to TRBJ2-7; tentative D call: TRBD1 (6 bases). The TCR originated in a man aged 60 to 75 who had been exposed to COVID-19. Sequencing input: PBMCs or T cells enriched from blood (not recorded which). The CDR3 sequence is CASSLLGRGPHEQYF. The CDR3 bases are TGCGCCAGCAGCTTGCTGGGCAGGGGCCCCCACGAGCAGTACTTC.